This T cell receptor beta chain is drawn from a study of T cell responses to AZD1222 COVID-19 vaccine. Study-wide results and caveats: Vaccination with two AZD1222 doses was followed by a rise in Spike-specific TCR breadth and depth. Among vaccine-associated CD4 TCRs, coverage spanned spike, with dominance at 160-218 and 743-854.

This CDR3 is 13 amino acids long. V was trimmed by 1 base and J by 5 bases, leaving 3 bases between them. CDR1 LNHDA and CDR2 SQIVND come from the germline V gene (reference sequence). The table came from immunoSEQ multiplex PCR; TCRdb's copy has only in-frame clones and leaves some out. Here the sample spans 130,000 or so clones, just over 90% being singletons. On this clone: The antigen is undetermined.

The starting material was peripheral blood, obtained on day 0 of AZD1222 vaccination. The gene calls are TRBV19 and TRBJ1-6; D uncertain. This clonotype was sampled from an adult in good health. CDR3 coding DNA: TGTGCCAGTAGTATAGTGGATAATTCACCCCTCCACTTT. It codes for CASSIVDNSPLHF. Based on the CDR3 plus reference TRBV19 and TRBJ1-6, the full variable domain is DGGITQSPKYLFRKEGQNVTLSCEQNLNHDAMYWYRQDPGQGLRLIYYSQIVNDFQKGDIAEGYSVSREKKESFPLTVTSAQKNPTAFYLCASSIVDNSPLHFGNGTRLTVT.